This TCR beta chain was sequenced for a study of T-cell memory formation after mild COVID-19. Study details: Largely donor-specific TCR clusters were found. General study points: Later expanders leaned CD4+, whereas clones that contracted between day 15 and 85 were balanced CD4/CD8. Cross-reactive memory seemingly joined, as some responding clones were found in pre-infection memory.

CDR3 length: 15 residues. With 1 base clipped from V and 4 bases from J, the junction kept 4 bases outside the gene matches. The germline CDR1 and CDR2 sequences are SGHRS and YFSETQ. Notes on this clonotype: Its antigen is not known.

Employing constant-segment primers, 5'RACE generated TCR alpha and TCR beta cDNA libraries bearing sample barcodes and UMIs. One entry per CDR3 protein results from TCRdb running MiXCR on the 5' RACE reads. The sample carries around 150,000 distinct CDR3 sequences, roughly 28% recorded once. The chain links TRBV5-1 to TRBJ2-2, with 7 bases aligning to TRBD1. The sequence came from an adult woman who had mild COVID-19 (a few samples of this study predate the infection). Cell type and time point are not known. Sequencing used PBMCs or a T cell subset sorted from them (not recorded which). For the CDR3, the DNA is TGCGCCAGCAGCTTGCAGGGGGTCGGCACCGGGGAGCTGTTTTTT. It codes for CASSLQGVGTGELFF.